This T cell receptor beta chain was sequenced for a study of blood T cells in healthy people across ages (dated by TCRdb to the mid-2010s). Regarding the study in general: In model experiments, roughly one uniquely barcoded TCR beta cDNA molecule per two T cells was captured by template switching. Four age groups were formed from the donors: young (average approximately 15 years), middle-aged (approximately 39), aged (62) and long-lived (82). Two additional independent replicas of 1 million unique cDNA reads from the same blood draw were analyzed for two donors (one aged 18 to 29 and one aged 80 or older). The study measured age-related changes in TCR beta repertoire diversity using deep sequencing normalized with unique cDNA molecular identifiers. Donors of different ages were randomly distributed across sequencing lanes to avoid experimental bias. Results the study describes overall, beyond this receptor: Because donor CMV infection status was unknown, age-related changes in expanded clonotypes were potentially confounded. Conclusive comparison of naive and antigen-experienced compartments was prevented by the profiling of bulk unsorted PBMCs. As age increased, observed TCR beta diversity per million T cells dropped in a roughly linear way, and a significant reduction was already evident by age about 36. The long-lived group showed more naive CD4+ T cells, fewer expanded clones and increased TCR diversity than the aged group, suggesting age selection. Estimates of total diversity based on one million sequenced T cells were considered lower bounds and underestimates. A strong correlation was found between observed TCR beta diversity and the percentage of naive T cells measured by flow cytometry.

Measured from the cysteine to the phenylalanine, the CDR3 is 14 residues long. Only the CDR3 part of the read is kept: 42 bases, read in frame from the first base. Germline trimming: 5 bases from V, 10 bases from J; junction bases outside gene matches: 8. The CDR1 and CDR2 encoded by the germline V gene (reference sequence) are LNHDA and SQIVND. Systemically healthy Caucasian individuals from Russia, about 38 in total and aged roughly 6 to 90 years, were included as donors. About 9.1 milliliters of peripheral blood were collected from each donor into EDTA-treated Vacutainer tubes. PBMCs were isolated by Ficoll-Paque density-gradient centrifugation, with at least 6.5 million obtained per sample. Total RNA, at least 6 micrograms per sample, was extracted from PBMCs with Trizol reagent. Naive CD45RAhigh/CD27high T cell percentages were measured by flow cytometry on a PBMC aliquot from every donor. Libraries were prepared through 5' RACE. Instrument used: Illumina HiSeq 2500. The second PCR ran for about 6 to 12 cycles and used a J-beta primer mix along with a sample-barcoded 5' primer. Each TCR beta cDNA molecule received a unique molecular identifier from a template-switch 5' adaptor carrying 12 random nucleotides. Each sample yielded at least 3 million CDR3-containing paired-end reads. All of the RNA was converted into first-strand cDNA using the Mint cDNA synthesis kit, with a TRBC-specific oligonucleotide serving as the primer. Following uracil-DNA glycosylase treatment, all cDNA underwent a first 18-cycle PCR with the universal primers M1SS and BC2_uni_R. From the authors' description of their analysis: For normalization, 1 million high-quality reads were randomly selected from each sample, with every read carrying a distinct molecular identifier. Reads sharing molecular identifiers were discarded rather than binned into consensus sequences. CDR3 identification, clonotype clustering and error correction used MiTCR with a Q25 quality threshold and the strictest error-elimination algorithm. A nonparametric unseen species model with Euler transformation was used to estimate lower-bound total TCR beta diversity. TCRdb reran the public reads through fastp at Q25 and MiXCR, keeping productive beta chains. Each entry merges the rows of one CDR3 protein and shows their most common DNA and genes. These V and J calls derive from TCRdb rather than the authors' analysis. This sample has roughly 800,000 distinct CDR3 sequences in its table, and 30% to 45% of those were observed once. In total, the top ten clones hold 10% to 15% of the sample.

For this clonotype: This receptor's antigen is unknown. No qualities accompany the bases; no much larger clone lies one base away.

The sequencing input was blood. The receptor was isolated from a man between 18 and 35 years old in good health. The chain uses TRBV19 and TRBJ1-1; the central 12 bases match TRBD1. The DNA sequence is TGTGCCAGTAGTCGGCCGGGACAGGGGGCAAGAGCTTTCTTT. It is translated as CASSRPGQGARAFF.